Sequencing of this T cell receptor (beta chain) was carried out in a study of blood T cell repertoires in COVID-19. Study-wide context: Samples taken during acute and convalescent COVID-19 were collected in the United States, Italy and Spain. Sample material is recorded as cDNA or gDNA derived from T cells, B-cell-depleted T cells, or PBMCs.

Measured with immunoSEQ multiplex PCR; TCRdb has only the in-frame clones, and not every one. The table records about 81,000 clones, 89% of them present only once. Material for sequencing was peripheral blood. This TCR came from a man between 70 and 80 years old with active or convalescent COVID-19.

As DNA, the CDR3 is TGTGCCAGCAGCAACAATGACGGGGGGGCCTACAATGAGCAGTTCTTC. Encoded protein: CASSNNDGGAYNEQFF. The V gene is TRBV21-1, the J gene TRBJ2-1; TRBD2 is taken as the D call from the table, unchecked against the DNA. TRBV21-1 is assigned pseudogene status. The CDR3 is made up of 16 amino acids.